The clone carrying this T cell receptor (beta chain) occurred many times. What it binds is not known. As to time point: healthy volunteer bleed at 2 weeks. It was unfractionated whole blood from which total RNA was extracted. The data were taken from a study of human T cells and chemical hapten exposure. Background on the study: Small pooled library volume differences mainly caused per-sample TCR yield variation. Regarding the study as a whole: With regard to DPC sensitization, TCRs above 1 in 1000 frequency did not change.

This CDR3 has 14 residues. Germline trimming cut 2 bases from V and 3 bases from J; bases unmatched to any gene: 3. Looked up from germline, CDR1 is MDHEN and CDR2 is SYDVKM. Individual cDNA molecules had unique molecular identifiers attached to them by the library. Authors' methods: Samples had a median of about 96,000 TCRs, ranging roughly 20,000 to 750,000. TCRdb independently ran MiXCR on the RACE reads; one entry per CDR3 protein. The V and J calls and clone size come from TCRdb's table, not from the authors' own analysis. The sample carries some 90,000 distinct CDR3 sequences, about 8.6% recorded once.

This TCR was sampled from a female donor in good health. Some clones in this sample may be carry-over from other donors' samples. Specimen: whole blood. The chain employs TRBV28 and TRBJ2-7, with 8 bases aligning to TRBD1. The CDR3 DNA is TGTGCCAGCAGTTTAGGACAGGGCAGCTACGAGCAGTACTTC. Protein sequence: CASSLGQGSYEQYF.